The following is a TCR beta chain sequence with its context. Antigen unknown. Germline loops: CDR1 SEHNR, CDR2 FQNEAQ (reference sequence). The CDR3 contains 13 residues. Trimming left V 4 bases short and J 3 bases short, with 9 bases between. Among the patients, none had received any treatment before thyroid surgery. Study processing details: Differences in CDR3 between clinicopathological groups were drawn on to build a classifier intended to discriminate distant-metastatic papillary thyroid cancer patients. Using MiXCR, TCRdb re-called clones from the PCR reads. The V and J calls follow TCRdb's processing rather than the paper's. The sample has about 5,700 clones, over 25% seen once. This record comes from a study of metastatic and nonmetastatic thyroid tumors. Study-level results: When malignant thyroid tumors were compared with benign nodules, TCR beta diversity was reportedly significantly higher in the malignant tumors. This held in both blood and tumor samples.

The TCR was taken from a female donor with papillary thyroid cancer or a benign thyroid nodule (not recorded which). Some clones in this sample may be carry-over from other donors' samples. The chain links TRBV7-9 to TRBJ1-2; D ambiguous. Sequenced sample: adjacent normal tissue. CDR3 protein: CASSSLPDYGYTF. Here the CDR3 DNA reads TGTGCCAGCAGCTCGTTGCCAGACTATGGCTACACCTTC.